The clone carrying this T cell receptor beta chain was picked up a small number of times. Its antigen is undetermined. This record belongs to a study of identifying expanded T cells in peripheral blood. Trimming cost V 5 bases and J 4 bases, with 11 bases left between them. The CDR3 spans 13 residues. Germline loops: CDR1 SGHTA, CDR2 FQGNSA. Study outcomes and limitations: Across healthy donors, higher total template counts meant significantly greater approximately two-week count variance.

The table came from immunoSEQ multiplex PCR; TCRdb's copy has only in-frame clones and leaves some out. The top ten clones hold 19% of a sample with tens of thousands of clones, about four fifths of them seen once. Collection occurred without any documented infections or immune events in donors. This sequence was found in a person aged 18-70 years in good health. The chain employs TRBV7-2 and TRBJ2-5; maybe TRBD2 (5 bases). Sequencing used blood. CDR3 sequence reads: CASSPSAGETQYF. The CDR3 nucleotides are TGTGCCAGCAGCCCCTCGGCGGGAGAGACCCAGTACTTC.